This T cell receptor beta chain was sequenced for a study of T cell responses to AZD1222 COVID-19 vaccine. A word on this clone: Its cognate antigen is unknown.

Study-wide points: Unmutated regions of variants are reportedly targeted by nearly half of spike-specific TCRs.

The method was immunoSEQ multiplex PCR; TCRdb's version includes in-frame clones alone and lacks a portion of them. The sample includes about 140,000 clones, 75% to 90% of them seen just once. The CDR3 extends over 13 amino acids. V was clipped by 3 bases and J by 1 base, with 6 bases between them. The sample consisted of peripheral blood, taken on day 0 of AZD1222 vaccination. The clonotype comes from an adult in good health. The rearrangement uses TRBV12-3 or TRBV12-4 and TRBJ1-1; D gene unclear. CDR3 DNA sequence: TGTGCCAGCAGTTTGGCGGAGAACACTGAAGCTTTCTTT. Its protein is CASSLAENTEAFF.